This TCR beta chain comes out of a study of identical twins. Via MiXCR, TCRdb re-called the 5' RACE reads, giving one row per CDR3 protein. Counted here are over 600,000 distinct CDR3 sequences, 21% occurring once; the ten biggest clones make up 4% to 4.5%. Germline assignment: CDR1 SEHNR and CDR2 FQNEAQ (reference sequence). After removal of 3 bases from V and 3 bases from J, the junction contained 7 bases not matched to a gene. This CDR3 comprises 15 residues. The sample was also linked to a second study, of T cells expressing NK-cell markers.

The sequence came from a woman under 30 in good health. The specimen sequenced was PBMCs. The genes are TRBV7-9 and TRBJ2-5; 7 nucleotides align to TRBD1. The CDR3 DNA sequence: TGTGCCAGCAGCTTTAATAGGGGGCAAAAAGAGACCCAGTACTTC. Its translation: CASSFNRGQKETQYF.